This T cell receptor beta chain comes out of a study of monozygotic twins with inflammatory bowel disease. TCRdb re-called the 5' RACE reads, yielding one record per CDR3 amino acid sequence without DNA. The sample totals under 150,000 distinct CDR3 sequences. Germline-derived CDR1 and CDR2 are DFQATT and SNEGSKA (reference sequence). CDR3 length equals 13 residues. The sample was blood. This TCR was recovered from a human donor with ulcerative colitis or Crohn's disease, or a healthy co-twin of an affected twin (not recorded which). J is TRBJ2-1 and V is TRBV20-1. The CDR3 sequence: CSARLENHNEQFF.